This T cell receptor (beta chain) was recovered during a study of T cell repertoires in cytomegalovirus infection. Across the whole study: CMV epitopes that were recently identified and HLA-C-restricted were used alongside well-studied HLA-B-restricted ones. Matching HLA type, along with CMV infection, was indicated by public TCR beta signatures. Study conclusions and caveats: HLA-C-restricted CMV-specific TCR beta clonotypes were dominant in the ex vivo response. Public TCR beta family frequency separated CMV-and-HLA carriers, including in an independent cohort.

There are a few counts of this clonotype. Its cognate antigen is unknown. TCRdb itself ran the reads through MiXCR, one entry per CDR3 protein. The top ten clones hold around 15% of a sample with about 890,000 distinct CDR3 sequences, approximately 32% of them seen once. The input for sequencing was cultured CD8+ T cells from PBMCs, taken from culture after CMV antigen stimulation. The clonotype was recovered from a human donor in good health (CMV status not recorded). Some clones in this sample may be carry-over from other donors' samples.

This CDR3 reads CASSIWPGTTEAFF. The CDR3, as DNA: TGTGCCAGTAGTATATGGCCGGGGACTACTGAAGCTTTCTTT. This chain joins TRBV19 and TRBJ1-1, with D maybe TRBD1 (5 bases). CDR1 is LNHDA, CDR2 SQIVND, per germline (reference sequence). The CDR3 length is 14 residues. V dropped 2 bases and J dropped 5 bases, with 12 bases sitting between them.